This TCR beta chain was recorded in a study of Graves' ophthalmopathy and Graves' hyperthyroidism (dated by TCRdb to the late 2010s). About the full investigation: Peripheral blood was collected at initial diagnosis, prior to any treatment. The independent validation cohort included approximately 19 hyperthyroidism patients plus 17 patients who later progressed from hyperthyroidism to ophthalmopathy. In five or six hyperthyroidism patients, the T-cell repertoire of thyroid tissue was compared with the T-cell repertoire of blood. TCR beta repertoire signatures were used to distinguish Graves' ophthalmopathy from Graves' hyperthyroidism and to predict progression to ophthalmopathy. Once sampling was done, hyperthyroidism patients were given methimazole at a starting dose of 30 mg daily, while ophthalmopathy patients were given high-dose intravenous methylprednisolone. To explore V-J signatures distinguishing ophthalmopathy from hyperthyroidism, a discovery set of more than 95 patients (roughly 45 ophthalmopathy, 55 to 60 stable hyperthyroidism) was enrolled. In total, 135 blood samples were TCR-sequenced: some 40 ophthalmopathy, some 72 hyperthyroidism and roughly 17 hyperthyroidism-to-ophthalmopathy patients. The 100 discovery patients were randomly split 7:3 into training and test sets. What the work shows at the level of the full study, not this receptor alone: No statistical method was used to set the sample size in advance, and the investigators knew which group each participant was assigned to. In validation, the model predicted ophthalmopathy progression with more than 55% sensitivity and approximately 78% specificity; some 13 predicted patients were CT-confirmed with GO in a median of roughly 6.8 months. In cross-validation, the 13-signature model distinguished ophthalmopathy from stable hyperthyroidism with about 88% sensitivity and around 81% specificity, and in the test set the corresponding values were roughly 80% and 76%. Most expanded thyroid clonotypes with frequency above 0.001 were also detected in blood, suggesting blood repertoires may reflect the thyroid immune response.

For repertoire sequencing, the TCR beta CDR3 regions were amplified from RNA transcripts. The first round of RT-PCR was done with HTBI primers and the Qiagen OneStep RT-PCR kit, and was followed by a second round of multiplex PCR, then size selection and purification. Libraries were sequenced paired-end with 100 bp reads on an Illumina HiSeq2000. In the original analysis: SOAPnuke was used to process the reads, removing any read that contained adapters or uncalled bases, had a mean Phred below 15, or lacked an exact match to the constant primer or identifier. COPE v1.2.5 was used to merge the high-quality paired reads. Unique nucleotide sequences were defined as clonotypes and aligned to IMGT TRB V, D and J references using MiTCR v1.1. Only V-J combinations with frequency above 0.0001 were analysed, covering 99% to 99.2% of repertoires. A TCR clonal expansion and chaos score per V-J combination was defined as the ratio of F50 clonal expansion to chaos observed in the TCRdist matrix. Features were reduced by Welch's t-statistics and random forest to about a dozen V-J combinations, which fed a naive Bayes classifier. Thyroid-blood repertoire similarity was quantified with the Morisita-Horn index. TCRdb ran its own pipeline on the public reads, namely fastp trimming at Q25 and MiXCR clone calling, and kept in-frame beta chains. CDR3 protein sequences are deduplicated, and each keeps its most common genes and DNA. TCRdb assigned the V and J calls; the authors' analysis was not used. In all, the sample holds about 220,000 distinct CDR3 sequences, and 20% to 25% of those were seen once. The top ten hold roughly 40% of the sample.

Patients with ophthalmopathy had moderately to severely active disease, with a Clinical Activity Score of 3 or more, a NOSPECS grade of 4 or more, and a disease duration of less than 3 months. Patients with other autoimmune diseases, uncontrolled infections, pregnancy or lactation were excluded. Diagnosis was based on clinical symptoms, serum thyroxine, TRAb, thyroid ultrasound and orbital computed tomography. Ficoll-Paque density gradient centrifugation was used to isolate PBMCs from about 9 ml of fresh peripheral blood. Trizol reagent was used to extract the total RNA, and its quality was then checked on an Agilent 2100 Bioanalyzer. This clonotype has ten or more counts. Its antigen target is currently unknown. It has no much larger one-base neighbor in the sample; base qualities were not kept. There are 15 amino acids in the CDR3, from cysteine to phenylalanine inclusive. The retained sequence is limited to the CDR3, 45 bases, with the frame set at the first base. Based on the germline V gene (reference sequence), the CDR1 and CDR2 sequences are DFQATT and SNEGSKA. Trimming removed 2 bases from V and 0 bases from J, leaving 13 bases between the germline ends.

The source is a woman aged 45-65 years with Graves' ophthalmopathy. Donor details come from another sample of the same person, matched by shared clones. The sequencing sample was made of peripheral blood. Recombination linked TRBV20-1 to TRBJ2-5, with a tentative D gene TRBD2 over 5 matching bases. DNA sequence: TGCAGTGCTAGATCCCTAGCACCACACCAAGAGACCCAGTACTTC. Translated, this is CSARSLAPHQETQYF.